These 2 T cell receptor beta chains were all obtained from the same sample, sequenced in a study of regulatory T cells in long-lasting Graves disease. Construction of the TCR beta libraries employed iRepertoire HTBI primers in conjunction with Arm-PCR of CDR3 regions. TCRdb fed the multiplex PCR reads into MiXCR, producing one record per CDR3 protein. This sample has approximately 360,000 distinct CDR3 sequences; roughly 24% occur once, and the top ten carry around 30%. This sample's time point: persistent/refractory GD, antithyroid drugs over 5 years with positive TRAb. PBMC RNA was the source of the TCR library. Material: peripheral blood mononuclear cells (PBMCs), obtained when the disease was refractory, from a patient treated with antithyroid drugs. These receptors came from a woman aged 35 to 49 with Graves disease.

The V and J genes are TRBV5-1 and TRBJ2-1; 8 bases match TRBD2. The CDR3 runs 16 residues. V gave up 3 bases and J gave up 5 bases; unmatched junction bases: 10. CDR1 SGHRS and CDR2 YFSETQ come from the germline V gene. CDR3 protein: CASSSVRLAGNNEQFF. The CDR3, as DNA: TGCGCCAGCAGCTCAGTTCGGCTAGCGGGCAACAATGAGCAGTTCTTC.

This clonotype showed up many times. V usage is TRBV7-9 and J usage is TRBJ1-5, with 9 bases fitting TRBD1. The CDR3 runs to 15 residues. After removal of 5 bases from V and 6 bases from J, the junction contained 8 bases not matched to a gene. CDR1 is SEHNR, CDR2 FQNEAQ, per germline (reference sequence). The chain's CDR3 is CASSRTGAERQPQHF. CDR3 DNA: TGTGCCAGCAGCCGGACAGGGGCCGAGCGTCAGCCCCAGCATTTT.